This T cell receptor beta chain was recorded in a study of T cells in Graves' hyperthyroidism and ophthalmopathy. Study-level points and caveats: Most thyroid clonotypes with frequency above 0.001 were detected in blood. Median prediction lead before ophthalmopathy onset was roughly 6 months with the model.

Researchers amplified the TCR beta CDR3 regions from RNA transcripts. An initial round of RT-PCR targeting the TCR CDR3 relied on the HTBI primer set. TCRdb ran MiXCR on the multiplex PCR reads and lists one entry per CDR3 protein. The sample lists around 400,000 distinct CDR3 sequences, 25% seen once, with around four fifths in the top ten. Each diagnosis was grounded in clinical symptoms, serum thyroxine and TRAb, thyroid ultrasound, and orbital computed tomography. The CDR3 extends over 13 amino acids. Germline V gene data show CDR1 as DFQATT and CDR2 as SNEGSKA (reference sequence). J was trimmed by 4 bases and V by 3 bases; bases with no gene match: 3. This clonotype was found many times. As yet, its antigen is unknown.

This chain uses TRBV20-1 with TRBJ2-7; 10 positions match TRBD2. The TCR comes from a man aged 45-65 years with Graves' hyperthyroidism. Sequencing input: blood. The chain's CDR3 is CSASGLADYEQYF. As DNA, the CDR3 is TGCAGTGCTAGTGGACTAGCGGATTACGAGCAGTACTTC.